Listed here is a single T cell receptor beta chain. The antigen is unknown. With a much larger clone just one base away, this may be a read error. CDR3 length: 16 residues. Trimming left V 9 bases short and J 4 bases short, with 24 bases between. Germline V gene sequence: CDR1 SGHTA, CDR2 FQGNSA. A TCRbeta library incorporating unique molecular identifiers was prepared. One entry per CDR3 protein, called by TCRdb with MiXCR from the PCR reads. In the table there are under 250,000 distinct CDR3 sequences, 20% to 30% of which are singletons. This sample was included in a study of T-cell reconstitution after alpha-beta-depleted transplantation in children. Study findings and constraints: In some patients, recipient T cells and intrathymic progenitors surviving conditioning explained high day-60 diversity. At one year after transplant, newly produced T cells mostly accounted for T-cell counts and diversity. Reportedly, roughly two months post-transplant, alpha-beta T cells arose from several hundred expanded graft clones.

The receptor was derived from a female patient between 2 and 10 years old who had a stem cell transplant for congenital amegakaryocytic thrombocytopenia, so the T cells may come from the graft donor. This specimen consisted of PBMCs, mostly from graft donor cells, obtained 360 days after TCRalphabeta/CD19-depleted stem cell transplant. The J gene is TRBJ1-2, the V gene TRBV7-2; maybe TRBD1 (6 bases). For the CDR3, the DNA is TGTGCCAGAAGCGTGAGGGTGGCAGGGGCCCTCTATGGCTACACCTTC. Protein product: CARSVRVAGALYGYTF.